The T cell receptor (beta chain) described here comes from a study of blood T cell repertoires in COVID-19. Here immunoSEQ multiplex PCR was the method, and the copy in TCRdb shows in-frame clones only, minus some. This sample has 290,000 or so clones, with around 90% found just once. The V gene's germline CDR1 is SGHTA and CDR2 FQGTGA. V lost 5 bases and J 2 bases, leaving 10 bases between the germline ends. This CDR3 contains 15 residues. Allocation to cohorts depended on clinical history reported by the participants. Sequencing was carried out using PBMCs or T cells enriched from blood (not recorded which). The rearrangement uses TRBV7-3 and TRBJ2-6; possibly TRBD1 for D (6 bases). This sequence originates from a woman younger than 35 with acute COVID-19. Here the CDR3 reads CASSPGQPGANVLTF. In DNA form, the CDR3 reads TGTGCCAGCAGCCCTGGACAGCCTGGGGCCAACGTCCTGACTTTC.